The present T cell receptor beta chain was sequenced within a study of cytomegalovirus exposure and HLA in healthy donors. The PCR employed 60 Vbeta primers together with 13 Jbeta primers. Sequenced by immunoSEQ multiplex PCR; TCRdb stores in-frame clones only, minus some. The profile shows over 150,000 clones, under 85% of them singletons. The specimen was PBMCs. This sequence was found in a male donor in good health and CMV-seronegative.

CDR3: CASSLIAGRSTDTQYF. The CDR3 coding sequence is TGTGCCAGTAGTCTGATAGCGGGGCGTAGCACAGATACGCAGTATTTT. The V and J genes are TRBV19 and TRBJ2-3; 8 nucleotides agree with TRBD2. J lost 0 bases, V lost 5 bases, and 7 bases had no gene match. Germline lookup yields CDR1 LNHDA and CDR2 SQIVND (reference sequence). The CDR3 is 16 amino acids.